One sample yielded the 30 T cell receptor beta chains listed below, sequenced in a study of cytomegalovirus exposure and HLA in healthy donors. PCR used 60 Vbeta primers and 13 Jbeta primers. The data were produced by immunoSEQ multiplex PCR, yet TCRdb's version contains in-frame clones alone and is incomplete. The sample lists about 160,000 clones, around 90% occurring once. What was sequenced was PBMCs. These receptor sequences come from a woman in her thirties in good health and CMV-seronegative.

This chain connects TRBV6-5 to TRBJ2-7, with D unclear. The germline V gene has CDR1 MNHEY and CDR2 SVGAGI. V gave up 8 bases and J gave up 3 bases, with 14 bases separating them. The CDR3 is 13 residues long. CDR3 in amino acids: CASFSRGNYEQYF. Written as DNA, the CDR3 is TGTGCCAGCTTTTCAAGAGGAAACTACGAGCAGTACTTC.

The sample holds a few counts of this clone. The CDR3 nucleotides read TGTGCCACCAGCGGGATACAGGGTAGCTACGAGCAGTACTTC. Protein sequence: CATSGIQGSYEQYF. The chain recombines TRBV15 with TRBJ2-7, with D maybe TRBD1 (6 bases). Germline assignment: CDR1 LNHNV and CDR2 YYDKDF (reference sequence). The CDR3 has 14 amino acids. The V gene lost 5 bases and the J gene lost 3 bases, with 14 bases spanning the gap.

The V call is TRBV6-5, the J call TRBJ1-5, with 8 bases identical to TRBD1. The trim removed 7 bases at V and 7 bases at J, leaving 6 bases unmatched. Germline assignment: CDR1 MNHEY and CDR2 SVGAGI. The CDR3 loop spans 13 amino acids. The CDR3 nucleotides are TGTGCCAGCACTTCCAACAGGGGGCAGCCCCAGCATTTT. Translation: CASTSNRGQPQHF.

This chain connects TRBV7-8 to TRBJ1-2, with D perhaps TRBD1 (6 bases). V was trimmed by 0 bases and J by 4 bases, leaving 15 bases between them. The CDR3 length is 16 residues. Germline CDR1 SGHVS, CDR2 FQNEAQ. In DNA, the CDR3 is TGTGCCAGCAGCTTAGCGAGGGGGTACGTGGGCTATGGCTACACCTTC. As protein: CASSLARGYVGYGYTF. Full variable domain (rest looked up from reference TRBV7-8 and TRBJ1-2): GAGVSQSPRYKVAKRGQDVALRCDPISGHVSLFWYQQALGQGPEFLTYFQNEAQLDKSGLPSDRFFAERPEGSVSTLKIQRTQQEDSAVYLCASSLARGYVGYGYTFGSGTRLTVV.

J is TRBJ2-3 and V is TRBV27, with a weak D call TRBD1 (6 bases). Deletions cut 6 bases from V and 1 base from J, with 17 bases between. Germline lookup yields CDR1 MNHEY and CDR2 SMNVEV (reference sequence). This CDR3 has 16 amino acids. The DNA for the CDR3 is TGTGCCAGCAGACTCACAGGGCGGTGGGGCACAGATACGCAGTATTTT. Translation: CASRLTGRWGTDTQYF.

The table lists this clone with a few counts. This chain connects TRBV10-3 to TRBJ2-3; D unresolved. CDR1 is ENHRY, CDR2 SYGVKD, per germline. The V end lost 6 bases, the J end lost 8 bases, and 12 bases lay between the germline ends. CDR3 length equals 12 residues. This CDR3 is CAISLTGGTQYF. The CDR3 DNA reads TGTGCCATCAGCTTAACCGGTGGTACGCAGTATTTT.

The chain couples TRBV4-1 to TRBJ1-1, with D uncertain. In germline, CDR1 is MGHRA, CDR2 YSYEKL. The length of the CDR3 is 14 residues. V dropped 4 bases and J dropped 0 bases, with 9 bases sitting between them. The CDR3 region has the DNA TGCGCCAGCAGCCCTATTACCATGAACACTGAAGCTTTCTTT. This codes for CASSPITMNTEAFF.

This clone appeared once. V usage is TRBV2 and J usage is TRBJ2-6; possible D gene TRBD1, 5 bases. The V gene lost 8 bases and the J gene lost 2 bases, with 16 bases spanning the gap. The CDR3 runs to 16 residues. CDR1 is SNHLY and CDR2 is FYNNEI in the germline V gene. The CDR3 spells CASQTPLQAGANVLTF. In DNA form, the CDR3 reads TGTGCCAGCCAGACCCCCTTACAGGCTGGGGCCAACGTCCTGACTTTC.

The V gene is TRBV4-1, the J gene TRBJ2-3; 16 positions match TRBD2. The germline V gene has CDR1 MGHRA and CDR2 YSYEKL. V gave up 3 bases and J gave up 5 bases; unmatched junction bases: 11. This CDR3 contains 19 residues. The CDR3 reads CASSQDSGTSGGARDTQYF. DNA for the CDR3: TGCGCCAGCAGCCAGGACTCCGGGACTAGCGGGGGGGCAAGAGATACGCAGTATTTT.

The CDR3 is CASSLAAGLKFF. In DNA, the CDR3 is TGTGCCAGCAGCTTAGCAGCAGGGCTAAAGTTCTTC. V usage is TRBV7-9 and J usage is TRBJ2-1; the D gene is possibly TRBD1 (5 bases). The germline V gene has CDR1 SEHNR and CDR2 FQNEAQ (reference sequence). CDR3 length: 12 amino acids. V lost 0 bases to trimming and J lost 14 bases, with 11 bases between them.

The CDR3 DNA reads as TGTGCCAGCAGCTTATGGCCAGCTAGCGGGAGATTCAATGAGCAGTTCTTC. Its translation is CASSLWPASGRFNEQFF. The rearrangement uses TRBV7-9 and TRBJ2-1; 10 bases are shared with TRBD2. Germline V gene data show CDR1 as SEHNR and CDR2 as FQNEAQ (reference sequence). The CDR3 has 17 residues. V lost 2 bases, J lost 6 bases, and 10 bases stayed unmatched. The whole variable domain, remainder taken from reference TRBV7-9 and TRBJ2-1, is DTGVSQNPRHKITKRGQNVTFRCDPISEHNRLYWYRQTLGQGPEFLTYFQNEAQLEKSRLLSDRFSAERPKGSFSTLEIQRTEQGDSAMYLCASSLWPASGRFNEQFFGPGTRLTVL.

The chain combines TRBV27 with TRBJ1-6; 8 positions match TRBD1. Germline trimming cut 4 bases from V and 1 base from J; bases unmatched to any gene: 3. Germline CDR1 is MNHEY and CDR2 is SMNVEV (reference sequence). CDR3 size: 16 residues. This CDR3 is CASSSQGASYNSPLHF. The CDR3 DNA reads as TGTGCCAGCAGTTCCCAGGGGGCGTCCTATAATTCACCCCTCCACTTT.

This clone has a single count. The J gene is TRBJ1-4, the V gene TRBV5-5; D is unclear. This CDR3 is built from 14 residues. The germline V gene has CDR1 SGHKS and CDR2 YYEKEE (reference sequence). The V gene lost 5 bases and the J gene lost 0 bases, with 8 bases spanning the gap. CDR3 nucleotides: TGTGCCAGCAGGGCTCAAGCAACTAATGAAAAACTGTTTTTT. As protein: CASRAQATNEKLFF. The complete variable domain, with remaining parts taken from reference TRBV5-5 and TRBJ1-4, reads DAGVTQSPTHLIKTRGQQVTLRCSPISGHKSVSWYQQVLGQGPQFIFQYYEKEERGRGNFPDRFSARQFPNYSSELNVNALLLGDSALYLCASRAQATNEKLFFGSGTQLSVL.

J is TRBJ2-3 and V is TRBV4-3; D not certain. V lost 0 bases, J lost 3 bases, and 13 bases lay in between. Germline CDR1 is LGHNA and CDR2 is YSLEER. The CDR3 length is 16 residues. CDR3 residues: CASSQEGASLTDTQYF. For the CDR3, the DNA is TGCGCCAGCAGCCAAGAAGGAGCATCTTTGACAGATACGCAGTATTTT.

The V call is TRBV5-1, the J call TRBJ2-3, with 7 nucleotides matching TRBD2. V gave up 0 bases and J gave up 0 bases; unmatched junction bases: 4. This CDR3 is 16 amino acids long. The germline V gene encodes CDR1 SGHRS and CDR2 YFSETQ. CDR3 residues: CASSLAGAGSTDTQYF. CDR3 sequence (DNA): TGCGCCAGCAGCTTGGCCGGAGCGGGGAGCACAGATACGCAGTATTTT.

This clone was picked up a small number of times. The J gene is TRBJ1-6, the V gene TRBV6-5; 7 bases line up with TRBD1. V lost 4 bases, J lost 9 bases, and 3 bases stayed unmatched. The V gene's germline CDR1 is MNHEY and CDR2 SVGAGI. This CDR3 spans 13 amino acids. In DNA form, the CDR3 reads TGTGCCAGCAGTTTCGACAGGGTTTCACCCCTCCACTTT. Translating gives CASSFDRVSPLHF.

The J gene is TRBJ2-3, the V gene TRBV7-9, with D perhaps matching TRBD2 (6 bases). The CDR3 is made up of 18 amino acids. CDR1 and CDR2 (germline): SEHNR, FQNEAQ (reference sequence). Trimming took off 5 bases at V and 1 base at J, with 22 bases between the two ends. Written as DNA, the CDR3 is TGTGCCAGCAGCGTTCCCGGGACGGGATGGGGGGGCACAGATACGCAGTATTTT. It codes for CASSVPGTGWGGTDTQYF.

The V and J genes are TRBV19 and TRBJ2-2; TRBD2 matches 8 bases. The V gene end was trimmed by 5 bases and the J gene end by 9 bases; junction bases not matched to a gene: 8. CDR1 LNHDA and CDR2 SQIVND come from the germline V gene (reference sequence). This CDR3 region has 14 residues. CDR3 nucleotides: TGTGCCAGTAGTTCCGGACTAGCCTCCCGGGAGCTGTTTTTT. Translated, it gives CASSSGLASRELFF.

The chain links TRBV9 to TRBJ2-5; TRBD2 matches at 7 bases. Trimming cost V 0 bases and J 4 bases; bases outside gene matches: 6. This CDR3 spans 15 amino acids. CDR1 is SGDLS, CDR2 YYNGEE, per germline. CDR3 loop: CASSVVPGRTETQYF. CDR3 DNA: TGTGCCAGCAGCGTAGTCCCCGGGAGGACAGAGACCCAGTACTTC.

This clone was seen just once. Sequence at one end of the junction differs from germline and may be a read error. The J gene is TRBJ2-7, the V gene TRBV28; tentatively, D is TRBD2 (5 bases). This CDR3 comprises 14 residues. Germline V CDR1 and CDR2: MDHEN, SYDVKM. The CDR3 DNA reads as TGTGTCAGCAGATCATTCACGGGATCCTACGAGCAGTACTTC. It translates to CVSRSFTGSYEQYF.

The chain's CDR3 is CATKREFDYNEQFF. CDR3 coding DNA: TGTGCCACCAAGCGGGAGTTTGACTACAATGAGCAGTTCTTC. V and J are TRBV27 and TRBJ2-1; 8 nucleotides align to TRBD2. This CDR3 region has 14 residues. The germline CDR1 and CDR2 sequences are MNHEY and SMNVEV (reference sequence). The trim removed 10 bases at V and 3 bases at J, leaving 8 bases unmatched.

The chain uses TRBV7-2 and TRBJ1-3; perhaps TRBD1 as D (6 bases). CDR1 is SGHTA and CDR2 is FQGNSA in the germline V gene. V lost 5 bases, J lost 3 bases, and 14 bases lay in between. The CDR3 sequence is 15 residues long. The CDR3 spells CASSPQGGFGNTIYF. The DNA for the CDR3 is TGTGCCAGCAGCCCCCAAGGGGGATTTGGAAACACCATATATTTT.

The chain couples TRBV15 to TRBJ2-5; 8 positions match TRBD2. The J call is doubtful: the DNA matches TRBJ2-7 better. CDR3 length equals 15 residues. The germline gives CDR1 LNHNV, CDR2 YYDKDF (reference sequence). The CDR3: CATRDLLAGTYEQYF. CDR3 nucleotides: TGTGCCACCAGGGATCTCTTAGCGGGGACCTACGAGCAGTACTTC.

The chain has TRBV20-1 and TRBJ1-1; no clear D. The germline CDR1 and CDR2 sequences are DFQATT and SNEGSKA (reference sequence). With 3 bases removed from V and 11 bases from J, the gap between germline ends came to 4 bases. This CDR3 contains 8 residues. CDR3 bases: TGCAGTGCTAGTATGGCTTTCTTT. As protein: CSASMAFF.

CDR3 bases: TGTGCCAGCAGCTTGGCGTCCTACGAGCAGTACTTC. It encodes CASSLASYEQYF. The chain joins TRBV5-5 to TRBJ2-7; D unclear. There are 12 residues in the CDR3. Germline values: CDR1 SGHKS, CDR2 YYEKEE (reference sequence). V was trimmed by 0 bases and J by 1 base, leaving 2 bases between them.

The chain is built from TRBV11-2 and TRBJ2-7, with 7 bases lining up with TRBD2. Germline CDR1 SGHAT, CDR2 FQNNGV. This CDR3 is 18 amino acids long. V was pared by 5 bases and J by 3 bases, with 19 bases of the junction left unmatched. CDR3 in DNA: TGTGCCAGCAGCCAGCAGCTTACGGTGGGAGGGGTGGTCTACGAGCAGTACTTC. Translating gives CASSQQLTVGGVVYEQYF. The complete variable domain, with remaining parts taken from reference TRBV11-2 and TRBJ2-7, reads EAGVAQSPRYKIIEKRQSVAFWCNPISGHATLYWYQQILGQGPKLLIQFQNNGVVDDSQLPKDRFSAERLKGVDSTLKIQPAKLEDSAVYLCASSQQLTVGGVVYEQYFGPGTRLTVT.

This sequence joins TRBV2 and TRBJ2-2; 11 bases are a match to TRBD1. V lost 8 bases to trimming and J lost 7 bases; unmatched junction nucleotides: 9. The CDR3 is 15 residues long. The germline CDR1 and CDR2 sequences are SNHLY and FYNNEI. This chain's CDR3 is CASGMDRGLSGELFF. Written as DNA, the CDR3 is TGTGCCAGCGGGATGGACAGGGGGCTTAGCGGGGAGCTGTTTTTT.

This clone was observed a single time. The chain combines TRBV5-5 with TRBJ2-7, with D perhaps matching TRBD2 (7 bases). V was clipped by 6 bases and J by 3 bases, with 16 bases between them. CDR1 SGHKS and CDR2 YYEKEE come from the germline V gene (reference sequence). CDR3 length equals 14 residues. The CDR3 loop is CASTRGAGLYEQYF. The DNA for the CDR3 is TGTGCCAGCACTCGGGGGGCCGGGCTCTACGAGCAGTACTTC.

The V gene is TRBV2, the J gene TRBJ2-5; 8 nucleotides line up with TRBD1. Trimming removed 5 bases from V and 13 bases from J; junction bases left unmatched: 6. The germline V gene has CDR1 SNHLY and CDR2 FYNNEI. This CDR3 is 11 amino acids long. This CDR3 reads CASSPGQGGYF. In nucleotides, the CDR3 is TGTGCCAGCAGTCCCGGACAGGGTGGGTACTTC.

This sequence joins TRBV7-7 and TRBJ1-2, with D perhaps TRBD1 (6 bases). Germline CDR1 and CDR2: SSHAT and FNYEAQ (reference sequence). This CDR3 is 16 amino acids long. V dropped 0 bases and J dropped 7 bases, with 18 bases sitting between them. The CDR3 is CASSLARTGKDAGYTF. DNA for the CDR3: TGTGCCAGCAGCTTAGCGCGTACAGGGAAGGACGCTGGCTACACCTTC. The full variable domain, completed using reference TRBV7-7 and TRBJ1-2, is GAGVSQSPRYKVTKRGQDVTLRCDPISSHATLYWYQQALGQGPEFLTYFNYEAQPDKSGLPSDRFSAERPEGSISTLTIQRTEQRDSAMYRCASSLARTGKDAGYTFGSGTRLTVV.